The 23 T cell receptor beta chains given below trace back to one sample, sequenced in a study of cytomegalovirus exposure and HLA in healthy donors. The PCR was carried out with 60 Vbeta primers and 13 Jbeta primers. Here immunoSEQ multiplex PCR was the method, and the copy in TCRdb shows in-frame clones only, minus some. The sample contains about 150,000 clones, around 78% of which appear only once. Material for sequencing was PBMCs. All receptors derive from a female donor in good health and CMV-seropositive.

In this sample, this clone turned up once. The chain carries TRBV27 and TRBJ2-5, with 7 bases that match TRBD2. Judging by the DNA end, TRBJ2-7 fits better; the J call may be wrong. Germline CDR1 is MNHEY and CDR2 is SMNVEV (reference sequence). This CDR3 contains 16 residues. The CDR3 bases are TGTGCCAGCAGGCAAGAGCTAGCGGACCTCTCCTACGAGCAGTACTTC. It yields the protein CASRQELADLSYEQYF.

This clone was seen a single time. The gene calls are TRBV18 and TRBJ2-7, with TRBD2 matching over 11 bases. The CDR3 is 16 amino acids. CDR1 and CDR2 (germline): KGHSH, LQKENI. The ends lost 5 bases at V and 0 bases at J; junction bases unmatched: 6. The CDR3 loop reads CASSRTSGSSSYEQYF. Here the CDR3 DNA reads TGTGCCAGCTCAAGAACTAGCGGGAGTTCCTCCTACGAGCAGTACTTC.

J is TRBJ2-7 and V is TRBV11-2; 7 bases line up with TRBD2. From germline, CDR1 is SGHAT and CDR2 FQNNGV. J gave up 1 base and V 1 base, and 1 base lay outside the gene matches. The CDR3 has 14 residues. The DNA of the CDR3 is TGTGCCAGCAGCTTAGCGGGGGGATCCTACGAGCAGTACTTC. Protein sequence: CASSLAGGSYEQYF.

This clone appeared a single time. The chain uses TRBV28 and TRBJ1-5; 9 nucleotides line up with TRBD1. The CDR3 has 16 residues. Looked up from germline, CDR1 is MDHEN and CDR2 is SYDVKM. Germline trimming cut 2 bases from V and 4 bases from J; bases unmatched to any gene: 6. CDR3 DNA sequence: TGTGCCAGCAGTTTAGGGACAGGGTTAGGGAATCAGCCCCAGCATTTT. This sequence encodes CASSLGTGLGNQPQHF.

The chain carries TRBV5-6 and TRBJ2-5; 7 positions match TRBD1. The DNA matches TRBJ2-7 better at its end, which makes the J call doubtful. This CDR3 comprises 17 residues. The germline V gene has CDR1 SGHDT and CDR2 YYEEEE. The CDR3 spells CASSYGRDRFRLGEQYF. CDR3 DNA: TGTGCCAGCAGCTATGGACGGGACAGATTTAGATTGGGCGAGCAGTACTTC.

The V call is TRBV28, the J call TRBJ2-7, with 12 positions matching TRBD2. The CDR3 runs 18 residues. CDR1 is MDHEN and CDR2 is SYDVKM in the germline V gene. The J segment lost 5 bases and the V segment lost 2 bases, leaving 13 bases of the junction unmatched. The CDR3 DNA sequence: TGTGCCAGCAGTTTAATTCCTCTAGCGGGAGGGCCGGGGCACGAGCAGTACTTC. This translates into CASSLIPLAGGPGHEQYF.

V is TRBV30 and J is TRBJ2-5; tentatively, D is TRBD1 (6 bases). The tail of the sequence fits TRBJ2-7 better, so the J call may be wrong. The germline V gene encodes CDR1 GTSNPN and CDR2 SVGIG (reference sequence). The CDR3 contains 13 residues. The CDR3 sequence is CAWSRGISYEQYF. In DNA, the CDR3 is TGTGCCTGGAGTAGGGGGATCTCCTACGAGCAGTACTTC.

The V gene is TRBV7-7, the J gene TRBJ2-7; 8 bases are a match to TRBD2. Germline lookup yields CDR1 SSHAT and CDR2 FNYEAQ (reference sequence). This CDR3 region has 12 residues. Trimming took 5 bases from V and 6 from J; bases not matched to a gene: 3. This chain's CDR3 is CASSTGGGEQYF. For the CDR3, the DNA is TGTGCCAGCAGCACGGGGGGGGGCGAGCAGTACTTC. The full variable domain, completed using reference TRBV7-7 and TRBJ2-7, is GAGVSQSPRYKVTKRGQDVTLRCDPISSHATLYWYQQALGQGPEFLTYFNYEAQPDKSGLPSDRFSAERPEGSISTLTIQRTEQRDSAMYRCASSTGGGEQYFGPGTRLTVT.

This rearrangement joins TRBV5-1 to TRBJ1-1; 8 bases map to TRBD1. The germline V gene encodes CDR1 SGHRS and CDR2 YFSETQ. Trimming at V came to 7 bases and at J to 2 bases, leaving 13 bases not matched to a gene. This CDR3 is 16 amino acids long. The CDR3 DNA follows: TGCGCCAGCCGGCTCCGGCAGGGGGCCGGAAACACTGAAGCTTTCTTT. It yields the protein CASRLRQGAGNTEAFF.

This clone was counted between two and nine times. The rearrangement uses TRBV2 and TRBJ2-1; 7 nucleotides match TRBD1. The CDR3 runs 14 residues. The V gene end was trimmed by 6 bases and the J gene end by 2 bases; junction bases not matched to a gene: 4. CDR1 and CDR2 (germline): SNHLY, FYNNEI. DNA for the CDR3: TGTGCCAGCAGGGCCGGGACAGCCTACAATGAGCAGTTCTTC. This encodes CASRAGTAYNEQFF.

J is TRBJ1-6 and V is TRBV6-1; D not resolved. This CDR3 spans 13 amino acids. CDR1 and CDR2 (germline): MNHNS, SASEGT. Trimming took off 3 bases at V and 7 bases at J, with 7 bases between the two ends. The CDR3 loop is CASSELQNSPLHF. The CDR3 region has the DNA TGTGCCAGCAGTGAGCTACAGAATTCACCCCTCCACTTT.

This chain connects TRBV18 to TRBJ2-7; 9 bases match TRBD2. The CDR3 covers 15 residues. V was pared by 1 base and J by 7 bases, with 8 bases of the junction left unmatched. The V gene's germline CDR1 is KGHSH and CDR2 LQKENI. CDR3 sequence reads: CASSPRLAGALEQYF. In DNA form, the CDR3 reads TGTGCCAGCTCACCACGATTAGCGGGGGCATTGGAGCAGTACTTC.

The V call is TRBV7-3, the J call TRBJ1-1; no clear D gene. The germline CDR1 and CDR2 sequences are SGHTA and FQGTGA. With 1 base removed from V and 1 base from J, the gap between germline ends came to 10 bases. The CDR3 sequence is 15 residues long. This CDR3 is CASSLNGVGNTEAFF. The CDR3 DNA follows: TGTGCCAGCAGCTTAAACGGAGTGGGGAACACTGAAGCTTTCTTT.

This clone was observed once. The genes are TRBV28 and TRBJ2-7, with TRBD1 identical over 8 bases. The CDR3 length is 13 residues. CDR1 and CDR2 (germline): MDHEN, SYDVKM. V lost 6 bases, J lost 0 bases, and 1 base stayed unmatched. The CDR3 sequence is CASRGQGSYEQYF. The CDR3 bases are TGTGCCAGCAGAGGACAGGGCTCCTACGAGCAGTACTTC.

V and J are TRBV2 and TRBJ1-4, with 8 bases aligning to TRBD1. The CDR3 is made up of 13 amino acids. V gave up 9 bases and J gave up 7 bases; unmatched junction bases: 7. CDR1 and CDR2 from the germline V gene are SNHLY and FYNNEI. Here the CDR3 DNA reads TGTGCCAGTTCGGACAGGGCTACTGAAAAACTGTTTTTT. This encodes CASSDRATEKLFF.

The chain links TRBV5-1 to TRBJ2-2, with 9 nucleotides matching TRBD2. V shed 4 bases, J shed 4 bases, and the junction held 8 bases outside the gene matches. The CDR3 has 16 amino acids. Per the germline V gene, CDR1 is SGHRS and CDR2 is YFSETQ. Written as DNA, the CDR3 is TGCGCCAGCAGCACGGCGGGGGGGACCCTCACCGGGGAGCTGTTTTTT. Its protein product is CASSTAGGTLTGELFF.

The chain employs TRBV25-1 and TRBJ2-2, with 10 bases identical to TRBD2. Germline V CDR1 and CDR2: MGHDK, SYGVNS. The CDR3 loop spans 13 amino acids. The V segment lost 4 bases and the J segment 9 bases; nucleotides outside the gene matches: 2. The CDR3 spells CASSASGSRELFF. The CDR3, as DNA: TGTGCCAGCAGTGCTAGCGGGAGCCGGGAGCTGTTTTTT.

This chain connects TRBV15 to TRBJ1-1; D is unresolved. Trimming cost V 0 bases and J 8 bases, with 10 bases left between them. The CDR3 has 13 residues. CDR1 is LNHNV, CDR2 YYDKDF, per germline (reference sequence). The CDR3 nucleotides are TGTGCCACCAGCAGAGATATCACAGAGGAAGCTTTCTTT. As protein: CATSRDITEEAFF.

V and J are TRBV5-4 and TRBJ1-3; D is unclear. V dropped 0 bases and J dropped 4 bases, with 8 bases sitting between them. From germline, CDR1 is SGHNT and CDR2 YYREEE (reference sequence). The CDR3 is 14 amino acids. CDR3 in DNA: TGTGCCAGCAGCTTGGGGGGAGTGGGAAACACCATATATTTT. Its translation: CASSLGGVGNTIYF.

In this sample, this clone turned up once. The chain recombines TRBV2 with TRBJ2-7; TRBD2 matches 11 bases. Germline trimming cut 0 bases from V and 2 bases from J; bases unmatched to any gene: 6. Per germline, CDR1 SNHLY and CDR2 FYNNEI. This CDR3 has 17 residues. The CDR3 DNA is TGTGCCAGCAGTGAAGCGCTTCGACTAGCGGGGACCTACGAGCAGTACTTC. Protein product: CASSEALRLAGTYEQYF. Full variable domain (rest looked up from reference TRBV2 and TRBJ2-7): EPEVTQTPSHQVTQMGQEVILRCVPISNHLYFYWYRQILGQKVEFLVSFYNNEISEKSEIFDDQFSVERPDGSNFTLKIRSTKLEDSAMYFCASSEALRLAGTYEQYFGPGTRLTVT.

The sample holds a few counts of this clone. The chain joins TRBV15 to TRBJ1-2, with D uncertain. The CDR3 consists of 13 residues. Trimming stripped 5 bases from V and 2 bases from J, with 9 bases between. The V gene's germline CDR1 is LNHNV and CDR2 YYDKDF (reference sequence). This CDR3 reads CATSGERNYGYTF. The CDR3 DNA reads as TGTGCCACCAGCGGGGAGAGGAACTATGGCTACACCTTC.

Only a few counts were recorded for this clone. This sequence joins TRBV7-6 and TRBJ2-3; 9 nucleotides align to TRBD2. The CDR3 loop spans 15 amino acids. Per germline, CDR1 SGHVS and CDR2 FNYEAQ. Trimming at V came to 3 bases and at J to 3 bases, leaving 4 bases not matched to a gene. The CDR3 sequence is CASSLAGGRTDTQYF. The CDR3, as DNA: TGTGCCAGCAGCTTGGCGGGAGGGCGGACAGATACGCAGTATTTT.

V is TRBV2 and J is TRBJ1-5; maybe TRBD1 (5 bases). Germline lookup yields CDR1 SNHLY and CDR2 FYNNEI. This CDR3 is built from 13 residues. V lost 8 bases and J 6 bases, leaving 14 bases between the germline ends. The chain's CDR3 is CASQGDWGQPQHF. The CDR3, as DNA: TGTGCCAGCCAAGGGGATTGGGGTCAGCCCCAGCATTTT.